The clone carrying this TCR beta chain was observed at least ten times. What it binds is unknown. The sample originates from a study of response to subunit inactivated influenza vaccine. The germline gives CDR1 LGHDT, CDR2 YNNKEL (reference sequence). V was pared by 3 bases and J by 5 bases, with 7 bases between. The CDR3 spans 12 residues. Whole-study findings and limits: The authors put forward the suggestion that each seasonal influenza vaccination may bring in only a limited number of new T cells.

In TCRdb, the RT-PCR reads were re-called with MiXCR into one record per CDR3 protein. Of roughly 780,000 distinct CDR3 sequences in the sample, less than 20% are singletons; the top ten hold approximately 10%. This specimen consisted of PBMCs from blood, obtained 4 to 6 days after vaccination. This chain uses TRBV3-1 with TRBJ1-1; D call uncertain. The receptor's source is a middle-aged man who received an inactivated influenza vaccine. CDR3 amino acids: CASSQYGTEAFF. For the CDR3, the DNA is TGTGCCAGCAGCCAGTACGGGACTGAAGCTTTCTTT.